The rows below give T cell receptor beta chains drawn from one sample of a study of blood T cell repertoires in COVID-19. Some clones are missing from TCRdb's copy, which holds only in-frame ones; the method was immunoSEQ multiplex PCR. The sample contains roughly 280,000 clones, approximately 86% of which appear only once. The sample was peripheral blood. Receptors originate from an older woman with COVID-19, enrolled during active disease. The CDR3 runs from the conserved cysteine through the conserved F or W. The order of the fields is J gene, V gene, D gene, clone size, CDR3 protein, CDR3 DNA. A D gene is named only where the DNA matches it firmly. Expanded clones get a size class; other rows say once, few or many, or leave the size out.

J gene: TRBJ2-5; V gene: TRBV7-9; D gene: .; clone size: .; CDR3 protein: CASSFAAVGDLETQYF; CDR3 DNA: TGTGCCAGCAGCTTCGCGGCGGTGGGAGATTTGGAGACCCAGTACTTC
J gene: TRBJ2-2; V gene: TRBV19; D gene: .; clone size: .; CDR3 protein: CASSSSRGNTGELFF; CDR3 DNA: TGTGCCAGTAGCTCATCCAGGGGAAACACCGGGGAGCTGTTTTTT
J gene: TRBJ2-2; V gene: TRBV7-9; D gene: .; clone size: .; CDR3 protein: CASSLAVTGELFF; CDR3 DNA: TGTGCCAGCAGCTTGGCTGTCACCGGGGAGCTGTTTTTT
J gene: TRBJ2-3; V gene: TRBV21-1; D gene: .; clone size: .; CDR3 protein: CASRIRTGLAVIYTDTQYF; CDR3 DNA: TGTGCCAGCAGGATACGAACGGGACTAGCGGTTATTTACACAGATACGCAGTATTTT
J gene: TRBJ1-1; V gene: TRBV19; D gene: .; clone size: .; CDR3 protein: CASSIGDTGLNTEAFF; CDR3 DNA: TGTGCCAGTAGTATTGGGGACACGGGATTGAACACTGAAGCTTTCTTT
J gene: TRBJ1-5; V gene: TRBV9; D gene: TRBD1; clone size: .; CDR3 protein: CASSVGQYQPQHF; CDR3 DNA: TGTGCCAGCAGCGTGGGACAGTACCAGCCCCAGCATTTT
J gene: TRBJ2-7; V gene: TRBV7-9; D gene: TRBD2; clone size: few; CDR3 protein: CASSFERGRSSYEQYF; CDR3 DNA: TGTGCCAGCAGCTTCGAGCGGGGACGCAGCTCCTACGAGCAGTACTTC
J gene: TRBJ1-2; V gene: TRBV10-3; D gene: TRBD1; clone size: .; CDR3 protein: CAISGDSYGYTF; CDR3 DNA: TGTGCCATCAGTGGGGACAGCTATGGCTACACCTTC
J gene: TRBJ1-1; V gene: TRBV7-2; D gene: TRBD1; clone size: .; CDR3 protein: CASSRGTANTEAFF; CDR3 DNA: TGTGCCAGCAGCAGGGGGACAGCCAACACTGAAGCTTTCTTT
J gene: TRBJ1-1; V gene: TRBV4-1; D gene: .; clone size: many; CDR3 protein: CASSQDPRGVTEAFF; CDR3 DNA: TGCGCCAGCAGCCAAGATCCAAGGGGTGTGACTGAAGCTTTCTTT
J gene: TRBJ1-1; V gene: TRBV12-3/TRBV12-4; D gene: .; clone size: .; CDR3 protein: CASSQFAKAFF; CDR3 DNA: TGTGCCAGCAGCCAATTTGCTAAAGCTTTCTTT
J gene: TRBJ2-7; V gene: TRBV6-6; D gene: .; clone size: .; CDR3 protein: CASKKEYEQYF; CDR3 DNA: TGTGCCAGCAAAAAAGAGTACGAGCAGTACTTC
J gene: TRBJ1-4; V gene: TRBV3-1/TRBV3-2; D gene: TRBD1; clone size: few; CDR3 protein: CASSQTQGAFEKLFF; CDR3 DNA: TGTGCCAGCAGCCAGACGCAGGGGGCGTTTGAAAAACTGTTTTTT
J gene: TRBJ1-1; V gene: TRBV4-1; D gene: TRBD1; clone size: .; CDR3 protein: CASSQPDRGPFATEAFF; CDR3 DNA: TGCGCCAGCAGCCAACCCGACAGGGGGCCGTTTGCGACTGAAGCTTTCTTT
J gene: TRBJ1-6; V gene: TRBV28; D gene: TRBD1; clone size: .; CDR3 protein: CASSLGTAVSPLHF; CDR3 DNA: TGTGCCAGCAGTTTAGGGACAGCAGTTTCACCCCTCCACTTT